A single TCR beta chain is shown here with its context. The data stem from a study of blood T cell repertoires in COVID-19. Study information: T cells, B-cell-depleted T cells, or PBMCs provided the cDNA or gDNA that served as material.

Germline V gene lookup returns CDR1 SGHTA and CDR2 FQGNSA. After removal of 1 base from V and 1 base from J, the junction contained 10 bases not matched to a gene. This CDR3 region has 19 residues. In the authors' methods: Amplification with reference gene primers provided the estimates of nucleated cell counts. Profiling relied on immunoSEQ multiplex PCR, and the TCRdb table lists in-frame clones only, not all of them. V, J and clone size reflect that table, while D and trimming were determined from the DNA. The sample comprises roughly 98,000 clones, over 80% of which are singletons, and about 11% rests with the top ten.

The sample comprised peripheral blood. The sequence derives from a woman between 65 and 79 years old with active or convalescent COVID-19. The V gene is TRBV7-2, the J gene TRBJ2-3, with 11 bases identical to TRBD2. The chain's CDR3 is CASSLVIAGGLGGTDTQYF. CDR3 coding DNA: TGTGCCAGCAGCTTAGTTATAGCGGGGGGGCTAGGGGGCACAGATACGCAGTATTTT.